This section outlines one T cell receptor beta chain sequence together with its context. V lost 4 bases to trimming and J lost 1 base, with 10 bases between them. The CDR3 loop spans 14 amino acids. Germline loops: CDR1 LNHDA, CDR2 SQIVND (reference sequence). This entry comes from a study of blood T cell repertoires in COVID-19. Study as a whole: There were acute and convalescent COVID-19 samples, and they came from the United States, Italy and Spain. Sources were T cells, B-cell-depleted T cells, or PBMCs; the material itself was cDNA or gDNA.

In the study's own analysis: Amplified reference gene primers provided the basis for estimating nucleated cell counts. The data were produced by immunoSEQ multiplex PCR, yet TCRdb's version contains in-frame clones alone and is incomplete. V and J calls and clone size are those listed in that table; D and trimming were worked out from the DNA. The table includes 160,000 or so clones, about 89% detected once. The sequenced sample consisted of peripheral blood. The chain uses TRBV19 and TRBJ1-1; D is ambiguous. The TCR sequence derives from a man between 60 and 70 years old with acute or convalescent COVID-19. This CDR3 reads CASSSGWGNTEAFF. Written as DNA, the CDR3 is TGTGCCAGTAGTAGCGGGTGGGGGAACACTGAAGCTTTCTTT.